The text below deals with one TCR beta chain. What it binds is not known. The sample belongs to a study of cytomegalovirus exposure and HLA in healthy donors. Turning to the study itself: From donors who were HLA-typed, an early data release held around 80 million unique TCRs. Overall study results and limits: The study flagged about 150 TCR beta chains as cytomegalovirus-associated.

The CDR3 loop spans 16 amino acids. Unmatched junction bases numbered 9, after V lost 2 bases and J lost 8 bases. CDR1 is SGDLS and CDR2 is YYNGEE in the germline V gene. The PCR made use of 60 Vbeta and 13 Jbeta primers. Generated by immunoSEQ multiplex PCR, the TCRdb table keeps only in-frame clones and is missing some. This table has about 130,000 clones, about three quarters appearing once. Whereas donors were nominally healthy upon sampling, unrecorded immune exposures were probable. The sequence came from a female donor in good health and CMV-seronegative. The V and J genes are TRBV9 and TRBJ2-1; 11 nucleotides align to TRBD2. Sequenced sample: PBMCs. The CDR3: CASSVSGRGIIDEQFF. The CDR3 DNA follows: TGTGCCAGCAGCGTTAGCGGGAGGGGAATTATCGATGAGCAGTTCTTC.